A single sample gave rise to the 6 T cell receptor beta chains below, sequenced in a study of response to subunit inactivated influenza vaccine. In TCRdb, the RT-PCR reads were re-called with MiXCR into one record per CDR3 protein. The sample has 700,000 to 900,000 distinct CDR3 sequences, over 20% seen once. The material sequenced was PBMCs from blood, taken 5 days after vaccination. These receptors all stem from a man aged 50-60 years who received an inactivated influenza vaccine.

This clonotype was detected a few times. This sequence joins TRBV10-3 and TRBJ2-2; no reliable D call. Germline V gives CDR1 ENHRY, CDR2 SYGVKD. The CDR3 loop spans 13 amino acids. Deletions cut 4 bases from V and 6 bases from J, with 9 bases between. This CDR3 is CAISAVVAGELFF. CDR3 DNA: TGTGCCATCAGTGCTGTGGTGGCCGGGGAGCTGTTTTTT.

The chain is built from TRBV12-3 or TRBV12-4 and TRBJ1-1; a possible D gene is TRBD1 (5 bases). The CDR3 is made up of 12 amino acids. The ends were cut back, 4 bases at V and 10 bases at J, with 13 bases in the middle. Here the CDR3 reads CASSSPGGGAFF. As DNA, the CDR3 is TGTGCCAGCAGTTCGCCCGGGGGGGGAGCTTTCTTT.

This clonotype was observed a few times. The chain recombines TRBV6-6 with TRBJ2-7; D gene unclear. Germline loops: CDR1 MNHNY, CDR2 SVGAGI (reference sequence). The CDR3 is made up of 13 amino acids. V lost 8 bases to trimming and J lost 3 bases, with 14 bases between them. The CDR3 reads CASSGQSHYEQYF. As DNA, the CDR3 is TGTGCCAGCTCCGGCCAGTCGCACTACGAGCAGTACTTC.

This chain links TRBV5-6 with TRBJ1-1, with 8 bases aligning to TRBD1. The CDR3 runs to 15 residues. V lost 4 bases, J lost 2 bases, and 7 bases stayed unmatched. Germline CDR1 and CDR2: SGHDT and YYEEEE. In DNA, the CDR3 is TGTGCCAGCAGCGCTCAGGGGGCGTTTAACACTGAAGCTTTCTTT. It yields the protein CASSAQGAFNTEAFF.

J is TRBJ1-4 and V is TRBV4-3; D gene uncertain. V gave up 4 bases and J gave up 10 bases, with 19 bases separating them. CDR1 is LGHNA and CDR2 is YSLEER in the germline V gene. The CDR3 has 15 residues. CDR3 sequence: CASSPRTETWGKLFF. The CDR3 nucleotides are TGCGCCAGCAGCCCCCGGACGGAAACTTGGGGAAAACTGTTTTTT.

This chain uses TRBV7-2 with TRBJ2-1; 7 positions agree with TRBD2. Unmatched junction bases numbered 11, after V lost 3 bases and J lost 9 bases. The CDR3 extends over 15 amino acids. In germline, CDR1 is SGHTA, CDR2 FQGNSA. The CDR3 protein is CASSFGGSGSGEQFF. The CDR3 DNA follows: TGTGCCAGCAGCTTTGGGGGTAGCGGGTCGGGTGAGCAGTTCTTC.